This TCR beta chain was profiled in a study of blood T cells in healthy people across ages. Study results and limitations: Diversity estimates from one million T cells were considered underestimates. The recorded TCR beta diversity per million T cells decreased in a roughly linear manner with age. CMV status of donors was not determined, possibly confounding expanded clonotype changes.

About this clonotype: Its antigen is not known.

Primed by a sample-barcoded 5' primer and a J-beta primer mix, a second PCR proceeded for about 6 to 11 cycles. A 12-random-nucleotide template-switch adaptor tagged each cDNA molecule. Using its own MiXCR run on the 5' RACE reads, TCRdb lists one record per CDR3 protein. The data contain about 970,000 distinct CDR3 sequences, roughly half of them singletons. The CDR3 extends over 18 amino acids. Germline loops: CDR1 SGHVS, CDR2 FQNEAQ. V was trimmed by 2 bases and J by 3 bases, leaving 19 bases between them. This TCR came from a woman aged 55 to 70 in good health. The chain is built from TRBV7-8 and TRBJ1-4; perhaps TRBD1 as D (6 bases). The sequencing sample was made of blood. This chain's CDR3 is CASSLIRGREGANEKLFF. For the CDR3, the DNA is TGTGCCAGCAGCTTAATTCGGGGGCGCGAGGGGGCTAATGAAAAACTGTTTTTT.